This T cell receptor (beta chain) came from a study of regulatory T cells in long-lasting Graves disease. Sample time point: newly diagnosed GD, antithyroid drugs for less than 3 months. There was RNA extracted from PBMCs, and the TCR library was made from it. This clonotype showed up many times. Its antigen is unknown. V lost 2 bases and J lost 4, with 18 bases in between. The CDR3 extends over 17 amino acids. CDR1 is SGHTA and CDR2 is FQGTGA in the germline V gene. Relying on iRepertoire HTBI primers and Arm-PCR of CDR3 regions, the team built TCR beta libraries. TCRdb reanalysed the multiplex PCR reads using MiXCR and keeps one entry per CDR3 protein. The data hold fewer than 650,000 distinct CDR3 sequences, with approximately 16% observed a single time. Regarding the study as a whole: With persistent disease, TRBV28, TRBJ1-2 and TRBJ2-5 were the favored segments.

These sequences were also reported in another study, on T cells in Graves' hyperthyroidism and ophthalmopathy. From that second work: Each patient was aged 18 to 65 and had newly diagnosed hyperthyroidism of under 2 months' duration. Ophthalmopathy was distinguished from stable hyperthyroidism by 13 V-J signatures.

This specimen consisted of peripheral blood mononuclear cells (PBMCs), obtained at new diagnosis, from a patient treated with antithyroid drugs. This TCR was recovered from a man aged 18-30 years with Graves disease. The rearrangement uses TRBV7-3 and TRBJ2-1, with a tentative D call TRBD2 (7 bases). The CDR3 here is CASSLQGGGPFYNEQFF. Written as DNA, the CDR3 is TGTGCCAGCAGCTTACAAGGGGGAGGGCCTTTTTACAATGAGCAGTTCTTC.